Following are 24 T cell receptor beta chains from one sample sequenced in a study of blood T cell repertoires in COVID-19. The method was immunoSEQ multiplex PCR; TCRdb's version includes in-frame clones alone and lacks a portion of them. The sample has 250,000 to 350,000 clones, 90% seen once. The sample taken for sequencing was PBMCs or T cells enriched from blood (not recorded which). These receptors were collected from a woman under 30 with acute COVID-19.

Comments on this clone: This specimen includes other DNA sequences encoding the same CDR3. The chain is built from TRBV7-9 and TRBJ2-5; maybe TRBD1 (6 bases). The CDR3 runs 13 residues. Germline CDR1 is SEHNR and CDR2 is FQNEAQ (reference sequence). Trimming removed 0 bases from V and 5 bases from J, with 7 bases in between. The CDR3 region is CASSLAGAETQYF. CDR3 nucleotides: TGTGCCAGCAGCTTAGCGGGGGCTGAGACCCAGTACTTC.

The gene calls are TRBV6-5 and TRBJ1-4; D might be TRBD1 (6 bases). The CDR3 has 14 amino acids. Trimming shortened V by 0 bases and J by 8 bases, and 10 bases separated the two germline ends. Germline lookup yields CDR1 MNHEY and CDR2 SVGAGI. In nucleotides, the CDR3 is TGTGCCAGCAGTTACTCCGGGGGGACAGAAAAACTGTTTTTT. The encoded protein is CASSYSGGTEKLFF.

The rearrangement links TRBV5-8 to TRBJ2-7, with 11 bases lining up with TRBD1. V gave up 4 bases and J gave up 5 bases; unmatched junction bases: 8. Germline CDR1 is SGHTS and CDR2 is YDEGEE. This CDR3 has 15 amino acids. CDR3 in DNA: TGTGCCAGCAGCCGACGTCCGGGACAGGGGGACGAGCAGTACTTC. It yields the protein CASSRRPGQGDEQYF.

The chain carries TRBV27 and TRBJ1-1; TRBD1 matches 11 bases. The CDR3 contains 15 residues. From germline, CDR1 is MNHEY and CDR2 SMNVEV (reference sequence). Trimming removed 3 bases from V and 3 bases from J; junction bases left unmatched: 3. For the CDR3, the DNA is TGTGCCAGCAGTTTGGGACAGGGGGTGGACACTGAAGCTTTCTTT. Translation: CASSLGQGVDTEAFF.

The rearrangement uses TRBV5-8 and TRBJ1-4, with D possibly TRBD1 on 6 matching bases. The CDR3 contains 15 residues. CDR1 is SGHTS and CDR2 is YDEGEE in the germline V gene. Trimming took 0 bases from V and 2 from J, leaving 8 bases between them. CDR3 residues: CASSLGGQTNEKLFF. The DNA for the CDR3 is TGTGCCAGCAGCTTGGGGGGGCAGACTAATGAAAAACTGTTTTTT.

The chain couples TRBV6-2 or TRBV6-3 to TRBJ1-4; 8 bases match TRBD1. CDR3 length: 16 amino acids. Germline V lookup: CDR1 MNHEY, CDR2 SVGEGT. V shed 6 bases and J 3 bases; nucleotides not matched to a gene: 9. The CDR3 is CASSRGQGTPNEKLFF. The DNA for the CDR3 is TGTGCCAGCAGCCGAGGACAGGGTACACCTAATGAAAAACTGTTTTTT.

The chain links TRBV19 to TRBJ2-4, with 9 bases fitting TRBD1. Per the germline V gene, CDR1 is LNHDA and CDR2 is SQIVND (reference sequence). Losses at the gene ends were 0 bases for V and 8 bases for J; bases not matched to a gene: 11. The CDR3 runs 17 residues. The CDR3 coding sequence is TGTGCCAGTAGTATAGATGGGACAGGGTCTACCTGGGACATTCAGTACTTC. Translating gives CASSIDGTGSTWDIQYF.

The chain couples TRBV7-2 to TRBJ1-4; 8 bases agree with TRBD1. This CDR3 is built from 14 residues. Germline trimming cut 3 bases from V and 6 bases from J; bases unmatched to any gene: 3. Germline-derived CDR1 and CDR2 are SGHTA and FQGNSA. CDR3 DNA: TGTGCCAGCAGCTTTGGGACAGGAGATGAAAAACTGTTTTTT. Translating it yields CASSFGTGDEKLFF.

The genes are TRBV5-1 and TRBJ1-2; D might be TRBD1 (6 bases). This CDR3 spans 17 amino acids. V lost 6 bases and J lost 3, with 24 bases in between. Per germline, CDR1 SGHRS and CDR2 YFSETQ. CDR3: CASTQGRTQGIDYGYTF. The CDR3 nucleotides read TGCGCCAGCACCCAAGGACGAACTCAGGGGATAGACTATGGCTACACCTTC.

The V gene is TRBV19, the J gene TRBJ2-3; 8 bases match TRBD1. Germline values: CDR1 LNHDA, CDR2 SQIVND (reference sequence). After removal of 5 bases from V and 5 bases from J, the junction contained 12 bases not matched to a gene. CDR3 length: 16 residues. CDR3 amino acids: CASSLIRQGAKDTQYF. The CDR3 DNA is TGTGCCAGTAGTCTCATAAGGCAGGGGGCGAAAGATACGCAGTATTTT. The entire variable domain, with the rest obtained from reference TRBV19 and TRBJ2-3, is as follows: DGGITQSPKYLFRKEGQNVTLSCEQNLNHDAMYWYRQDPGQGLRLIYYSQIVNDFQKGDIAEGYSVSREKKESFPLTVTSAQKNPTAFYLCASSLIRQGAKDTQYFGPGTRLTVL.

The CDR3 nucleotides are TGTGCCTGGAGCGGACTAGCGGGGGGCCTGTGGGAGCAGTACTTC. This sequence encodes CAWSGLAGGLWEQYF. V and J are TRBV30 and TRBJ2-7; TRBD2 matches at 14 bases. The CDR3 contains 15 residues. V was clipped by 3 bases and J by 7 bases; unmatched bases: 8. Germline V gene lookup returns CDR1 GTSNPN and CDR2 SVGIG (reference sequence). The full variable domain, in which reference TRBV30 and TRBJ2-7 provide the parts outside the CDR3, is SQTIHQWPATLVQPVGSPLSLECTVEGTSNPNLYWYRQAAGRGLQLLFYSVGIGQISSEVPQNLSASRPQDRQFILSSKKLLLSDSGFYLCAWSGLAGGLWEQYFGPGTRLTVT.

A note on this clone: This sample also contains other DNA sequences that code for the same CDR3. The chain couples TRBV18 to TRBJ2-1, with TRBD2 matching over 14 bases. The germline V gene has CDR1 KGHSH and CDR2 LQKENI. V shed 3 bases and J 5 bases; nucleotides not matched to a gene: 0. The CDR3 extends over 15 amino acids. The DNA of the CDR3 is TGTGCCAGCTCACCGGGACTAGCGGGAGACAATGAGCAGTTCTTC. Translated: CASSPGLAGDNEQFF.

The chain uses TRBV11-1 and TRBJ2-7, with unresolved D. The CDR3 length is 13 residues. The ends were cut back, 2 bases at V and 3 bases at J, with 8 bases in the middle. In germline, CDR1 is SGHAT, CDR2 FQDESV (reference sequence). The CDR3 spells CASSLLSIYEQYF. CDR3 nucleotide sequence: TGTGCCAGCAGCTTATTGAGTATCTACGAGCAGTACTTC.

This chain joins TRBV19 and TRBJ2-3, with D possibly matching TRBD2 (6 bases). V shed 6 bases and J shed 0 bases, with 16 bases lying between them. Germline lookup yields CDR1 LNHDA and CDR2 SQIVND (reference sequence). This CDR3 has 16 residues. The CDR3 is CASSPWGVGSTDTQYF. The CDR3 nucleotides are TGTGCCAGTAGCCCATGGGGGGTCGGAAGCACAGATACGCAGTATTTT.

This chain connects TRBV28 to TRBJ1-1, with unresolved D. There are 14 residues in the CDR3. Per germline, CDR1 MDHEN and CDR2 SYDVKM. Trimming cost V 7 bases and J 0 bases, with 12 bases left between them. The CDR3 loop reads CASNTRRVNTEAFF. The CDR3 DNA is TGTGCCAGCAACACCAGGAGGGTGAACACTGAAGCTTTCTTT.

V and J are TRBV6-5 and TRBJ1-6, with D unresolved. Trimming shortened V by 10 bases and J by 10 bases, and 23 bases separated the two germline ends. Per germline, CDR1 MNHEY and CDR2 SVGAGI. CDR3 size: 15 residues. This CDR3 is CATPPPAMLWSPLHF. As DNA, the CDR3 is TGTGCCACCCCGCCCCCTGCGATGCTTTGGTCACCCCTCCACTTT.

The gene calls are TRBV6-5 and TRBJ1-2; possible D gene TRBD1, 5 bases. The CDR3 sequence is 15 residues long. CDR1 and CDR2 from the germline V gene are MNHEY and SVGAGI. V was pared by 6 bases and J by 0 bases, with 14 bases between. This chain's CDR3 is CASSPHRDSNYGYTF. CDR3 in DNA: TGTGCCAGCAGCCCCCATAGGGACTCTAACTATGGCTACACCTTC.

This clone was counted a single time. J is TRBJ2-7 and V is TRBV19, with 10 bases fitting TRBD2. The CDR3 runs 14 residues. Per germline, CDR1 LNHDA and CDR2 SQIVND (reference sequence). Losses at the gene ends were 4 bases for V and 3 bases for J; bases not matched to a gene: 3. CDR3 sequence: CASSSLAGVYEQYF. CDR3 DNA sequence: TGTGCCAGTAGTAGTCTAGCGGGAGTCTACGAGCAGTACTTC.

The rearrangement links TRBV28 to TRBJ1-2; TRBD1 matches 9 bases. The germline gives CDR1 MDHEN, CDR2 SYDVKM. The CDR3 runs to 12 residues. Germline trimming cut 1 base from V and 13 bases from J; bases unmatched to any gene: 4. The CDR3 DNA sequence: TGTGCCAGCAGTTTATTACAGGGGGCGCCCACCTTC. This codes for CASSLLQGAPTF.

This sequence joins TRBV29-1 and TRBJ2-7, with a weak D call TRBD2 (5 bases). Trimming removed 7 bases at V and 0 bases at J, with 10 bases between. Per germline, CDR1 SQVTM and CDR2 ANQGSEA. The CDR3 has 12 residues. The CDR3 DNA reads as TGCAGCGCTAGCAGCTCCTCCTACGAGCAGTACTTC. This sequence encodes CSASSSSYEQYF.

This clone was detected only once. This chain connects TRBV30 to TRBJ2-7, with D possibly being TRBD1 (5 bases). The CDR3 has 12 amino acids. With 0 bases removed from V and 6 bases from J, the gap between germline ends came to 9 bases. The V gene's germline CDR1 is GTSNPN and CDR2 SVGIG (reference sequence). In DNA form, the CDR3 reads TGTGCCTGGAGTGTACGTGGGGCCGAGCAGTACTTC. Protein sequence: CAWSVRGAEQYF.

V usage is TRBV7-9 and J usage is TRBJ1-2; D uncertain. The CDR3 consists of 14 residues. CDR1 and CDR2 (germline): SEHNR, FQNEAQ (reference sequence). Trimming cost V 5 bases and J 5 bases, with 15 bases left between them. The CDR3 here is CASSQPTLIYGYTF. The CDR3 nucleotides are TGTGCCAGCAGCCAACCGACATTGATTTATGGCTACACCTTC.

This chain joins TRBV5-8 and TRBJ1-6; no clear D. The CDR3 extends over 15 amino acids. V lost 3 bases, J lost 8 bases, and 15 bases lay in between. CDR1 and CDR2 (germline): SGHTS, YDEGEE. CDR3 residues: CASSSKVFRDSPLHF. The CDR3 DNA is TGTGCCAGCAGCTCGAAGGTATTCCGGGATTCACCCCTCCACTTT.

The V call is TRBV4-1, the J call TRBJ2-1; tentative D call: TRBD2 (6 bases). The CDR3 totals 16 residues. The V and J ends lost 1 base and 0 bases respectively, with 10 bases between them. Germline CDR1 reads MGHRA; CDR2 reads YSYEKL. This chain's CDR3 is CASSQGSGYSYNEQFF. Here the CDR3 DNA reads TGCGCCAGCAGCCAAGGAAGCGGGTACTCCTACAATGAGCAGTTCTTC.